The entry below describes one T cell receptor beta chain. PCR amplification relied on 60 Vbeta primers (plus 13 Jbeta primers). TCRdb's copy holds only in-frame clones and misses some; the assay was immunoSEQ multiplex PCR. This sample has some 150,000 clones; around 80% occur once, and the top ten carry about 2.2%. The data originate from a study of cytomegalovirus exposure and HLA in healthy donors. The germline V gene has CDR1 SNHLY and CDR2 FYNNEI. Deletions cut 6 bases from V and 13 bases from J, with 19 bases between. CDR3 length: 13 amino acids. The genes are TRBV2 and TRBJ2-1; D perhaps matches TRBD1 (6 bases). The TCR was taken from a man between 40 and 49 years old in good health and CMV-seronegative. The sample taken for sequencing was PBMCs. The CDR3: CASRLQGPPAQFF. Written as DNA, the CDR3 is TGTGCCAGCAGGTTACAGGGCCCTCCAGCCCAGTTCTTC. Together with reference TRBV2 and TRBJ2-1, the CDR3 gives the full variable domain: EPEVTQTPSHQVTQMGQEVILRCVPISNHLYFYWYRQILGQKVEFLVSFYNNEISEKSEIFDDQFSVERPDGSNFTLKIRSTKLEDSAMYFCASRLQGPPAQFFGPGTRLTVL.